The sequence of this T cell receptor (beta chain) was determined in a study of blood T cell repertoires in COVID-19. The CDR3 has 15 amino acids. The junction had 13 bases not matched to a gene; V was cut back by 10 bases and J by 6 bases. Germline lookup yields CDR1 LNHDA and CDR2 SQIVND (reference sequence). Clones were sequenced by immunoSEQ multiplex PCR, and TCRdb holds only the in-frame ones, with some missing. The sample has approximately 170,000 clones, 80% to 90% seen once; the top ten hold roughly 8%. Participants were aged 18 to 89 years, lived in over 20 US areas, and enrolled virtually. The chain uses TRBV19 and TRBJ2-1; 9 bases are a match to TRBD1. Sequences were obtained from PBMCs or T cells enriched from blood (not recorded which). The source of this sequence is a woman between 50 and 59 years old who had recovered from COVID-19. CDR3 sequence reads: CATLGQGIPPNEQFF. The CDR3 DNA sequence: TGTGCCACCCTTGGACAGGGGATCCCTCCCAATGAGCAGTTCTTC.